This T cell receptor beta chain was retrieved from a study of T cell changes during pregnancy in multiple sclerosis. This clone was found a few times. The sample holds other DNA sequences that translate to the same CDR3. Assay used: immunoSEQ multiplex PCR; TCRdb lists only in-frame clones, some missing. The sample contains around 56,000 clones, about nine tenths of which appear only once. This CDR3 region has 13 residues. Trimming shortened V by 5 bases and J by 2 bases, and 7 bases separated the two germline ends. CDR1 and CDR2 (germline): MDHEN, SYDVKM. V usage is TRBV28 and J usage is TRBJ1-5, with D unclear. The TCR was taken from a female donor with multiple sclerosis, enrolled in a pregnancy study. The input for sequencing was CD4+ T cells from peripheral blood mononuclear cells, taken in the third trimester of pregnancy. In DNA form, the CDR3 reads TGTGCCAGCAGTCCACCGGGCAATCAGCCCCAGCATTTT. Translation: CASSPPGNQPQHF.